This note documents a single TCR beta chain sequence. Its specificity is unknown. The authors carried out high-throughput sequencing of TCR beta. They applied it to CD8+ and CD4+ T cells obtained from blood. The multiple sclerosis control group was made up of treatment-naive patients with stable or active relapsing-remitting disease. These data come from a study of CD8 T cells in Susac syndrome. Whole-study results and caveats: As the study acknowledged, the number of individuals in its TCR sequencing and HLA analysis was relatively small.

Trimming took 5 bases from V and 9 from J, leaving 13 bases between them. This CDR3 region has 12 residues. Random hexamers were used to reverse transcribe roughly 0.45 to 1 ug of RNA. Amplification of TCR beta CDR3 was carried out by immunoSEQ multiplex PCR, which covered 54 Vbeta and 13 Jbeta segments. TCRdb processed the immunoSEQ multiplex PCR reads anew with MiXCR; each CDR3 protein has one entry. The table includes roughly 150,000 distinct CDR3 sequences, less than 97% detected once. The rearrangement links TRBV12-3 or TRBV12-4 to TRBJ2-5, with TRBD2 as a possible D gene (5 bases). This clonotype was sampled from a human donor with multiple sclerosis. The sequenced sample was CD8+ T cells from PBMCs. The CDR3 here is CASSLEEVAQYF. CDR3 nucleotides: TGTGCCAGCAGTCTTGAGGAGGTGGCCCAGTACTTC.